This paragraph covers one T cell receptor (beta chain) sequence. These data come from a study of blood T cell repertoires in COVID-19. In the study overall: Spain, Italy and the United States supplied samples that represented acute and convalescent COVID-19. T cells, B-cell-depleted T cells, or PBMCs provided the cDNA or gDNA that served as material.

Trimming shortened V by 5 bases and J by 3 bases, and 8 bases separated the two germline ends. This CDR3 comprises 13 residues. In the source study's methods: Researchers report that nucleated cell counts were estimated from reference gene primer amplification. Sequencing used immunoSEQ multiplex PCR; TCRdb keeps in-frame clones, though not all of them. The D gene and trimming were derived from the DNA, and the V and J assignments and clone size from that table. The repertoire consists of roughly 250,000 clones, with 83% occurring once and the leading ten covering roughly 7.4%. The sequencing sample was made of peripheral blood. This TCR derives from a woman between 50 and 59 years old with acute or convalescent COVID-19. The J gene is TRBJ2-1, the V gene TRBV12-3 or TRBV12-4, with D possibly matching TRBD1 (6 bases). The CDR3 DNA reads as TGTGCCAGCAGTATACAGGGCTACAATGAGCAGTTCTTC. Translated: CASSIQGYNEQFF.